This T cell receptor beta chain was recovered during a study of shared clonotypes between healthy human individuals. Study outcomes and limitations: Few donors restricted represented genetic and exposure-history diversity.

This clone has only a few counts. The antigen is undetermined. The V gene lost 5 bases and the J gene lost 8 bases, with 15 bases spanning the gap. The CDR3 totals 12 residues. Looked up from germline, CDR1 is SQVTM and CDR2 is ANQGSEA. Repertoires were generated with immunoSEQ multiplex PCR, while TCRdb's copy carries only in-frame clones and drops some. This repertoire shows roughly 700,000 clones, 74% found once; its top ten account for over 1.5%. The rearrangement links TRBV29-1 to TRBJ1-1, with D perhaps TRBD1 (5 bases). Source material: memory CD4+ T cells sorted from blood. Subset meaning: CD45RA-negative fraction. This clonotype was sampled from a woman in her twenties or thirties in good health. The CDR3 here is CSVSRDRPEAFF. The CDR3 coding sequence is TGCAGCGTTAGTCGGGACCGCCCCGAAGCTTTCTTT.